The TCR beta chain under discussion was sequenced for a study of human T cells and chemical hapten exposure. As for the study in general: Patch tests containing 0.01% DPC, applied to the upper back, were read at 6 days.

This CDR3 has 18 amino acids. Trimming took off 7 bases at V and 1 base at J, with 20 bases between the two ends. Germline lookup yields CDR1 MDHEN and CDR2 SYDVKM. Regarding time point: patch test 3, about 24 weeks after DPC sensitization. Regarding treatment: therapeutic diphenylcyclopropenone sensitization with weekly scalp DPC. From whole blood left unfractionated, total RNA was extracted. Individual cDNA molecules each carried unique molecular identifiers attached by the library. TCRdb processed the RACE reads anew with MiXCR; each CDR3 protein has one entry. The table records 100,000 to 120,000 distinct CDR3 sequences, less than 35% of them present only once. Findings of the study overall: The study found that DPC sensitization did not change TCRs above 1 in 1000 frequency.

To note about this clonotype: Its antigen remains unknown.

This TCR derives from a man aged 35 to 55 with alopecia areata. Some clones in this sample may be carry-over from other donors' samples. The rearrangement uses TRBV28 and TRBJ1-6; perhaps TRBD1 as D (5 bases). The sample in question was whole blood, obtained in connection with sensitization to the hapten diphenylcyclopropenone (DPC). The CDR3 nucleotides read TGTGCCAGCAAAACTTCTGGGACTTATGGTTCCTATAATTCACCCCTCCACTTT. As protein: CASKTSGTYGSYNSPLHF.